This TCR beta chain was observed in a study of shared clonotypes between healthy human individuals (dated by TCRdb to between 2020 and 2021). Describing the broader study: A couple of women and three men aged 18 to 49 years were included in the cohort. Per donor, three plates each were used for CD4 naive and CD4 memory, two for CD8 naive, and one for CD8 memory. The study deeply sequenced blood TCR repertoires of five healthy adults to estimate repertoire size and the extent of clonotype sharing between individuals. To increase sequencing depth and limit assay-specific biases, TCR repertoire library preparation and sequencing were carried out by different laboratories using diverse techniques. Leukapheresis yielded between about 0.94 and 8.9 billion PBMCs per donor.

CD8 naive samples were obtained by positive selection for CCR7 among CD45RO-negative cells, yielding a CD45RA+CCR7+ population from which TemRA cells were excluded. Donors were healthy HIV-negative adults with no recently reported acute infections or vaccinations. Every donor was a Caucasian adult living in Nashville, Tennessee, USA. Blood was obtained by leukapheresis, after which PBMCs were separated by Ficoll-Histopaque density gradient centrifugation and cryopreserved in liquid nitrogen vapor phase. Purity and quantity of every magnetically sorted T cell population were checked by analytical flow cytometry. From each sorted fraction, genomic DNA was isolated and quantified by UV absorbance on a Nanodrop 2000c. V is clipped by 5 bases and J by 9 bases, and the sequence between their germline boundaries is 16 bases long. Reading from cysteine to phenylalanine, the CDR3 counts 14 amino acids. Only the CDR3 region is kept as DNA, spanning 42 bases read in frame from base 1. In the germline V gene (reference sequence), CDR1 corresponds to MNHEY and CDR2 to SMNVEV.

TCR CDR3 regions were amplified from genomic DNA by multiplex PCR using the deep immunoSEQ assay. Extracted genomic DNA from each cell subset was spread evenly across all wells of several immunoSEQ 96-well plates, with each plate serving as a replicate. Each replicate PCR for sorted subsets received approximately 200 ng genomic DNA, equal to roughly 30,000 T cell genomes. Purified libraries were measured with a Qubit 3.0 fluorometer, size-checked on a Bioanalyzer 2100, and measured again with the KAPA Library Quantification kit. Every immunoSEQ 96-well plate was sequenced on a dedicated single-read 150-cycle Illumina NextSeq 550 flow cell. The source study handled its data this way. Because the immunoSEQ output held only junctional sequences and lacked quality scores, the filtering could not match the filtering applied to full-length reads. Sequences were annotated with PyIR, a Python wrapper for IgBLAST v1.9, and V/J genes and CDR3 were assigned using IMGT germline references. Reads with weak V/J assignments (E-value above 1e-6), missing CDR3, stop codons, out-of-frame junctions, or ambiguous translated residues were removed. V3J clonotypes were defined as sequences sharing the same inferred V gene, J gene, and CDR3 amino acid sequence. Percentage overlap between repertoires was computed as shared unique clonotypes divided by the size of the smaller repertoire. Richness of each repertoire was evaluated using RTK rarefaction, the Chao1 estimator, and Recon v2.1 estimates of unobserved clonotypes. For all TCRbeta clonotypes obtained by the gDNA method from four donors, generation probabilities were computed with OLGA. TCRdb retrieved this table from immuneACCESS and kept in-frame rearrangements only. Not all clones are present; in checked studies, unresolved V genes account for under half, and no reason is known for the remainder. V, J and clone size are those of that table, while D and trimming were read from the DNA. Recorded for this sample are around 610,000 clones; 95% to 97% of them occurred a single time. The ten largest clones take up roughly 0.1% of the sample.

Paper-wide results and their limitations: When a few donors were compared, the shared fraction of clonotypes was about 5.2% for naive CD4, roughly 3.4% for naive CD8, about 2.4% for memory CD4, and under 0.5% for memory CD8. Naive subsets generally had larger estimated clonotype richness than memory subsets. Based on pairwise subsampling, the degree of clonotype sharing among donors was expected to be affected by sequencing depth. Clonotypes shared by all four sorted-subset donors showed higher generation probabilities than non-shared clonotypes. Because the study included a small number of donors, the genetic and exposure-history diversity represented was limited. Incomplete sequencing was indicated by rarefaction of sorted-subset datasets, despite the large sequencing depth. Only blood was sampled, and tissue TCR repertoires likely differ from those in blood.

Note on this clone: What antigen it recognizes has not been identified. No base quality information exists; no much larger clone differs at one position.

This sequence uses TRBV27 and TRBJ2-2; a tentative D match to TRBD1 spans 6 bases. Sequenced: naive CD8+ T cells sorted from blood. The meaning of the sample's cell subset or site label: CD45RA+CCR7+. The sequence was collected from a woman in her thirties in good health. For the CDR3, the sequence is CASSLGTMHRELFF. At the DNA level, the sequence is TGTGCCAGCAGTCTAGGGACAATGCACCGGGAGCTGTTTTTT.